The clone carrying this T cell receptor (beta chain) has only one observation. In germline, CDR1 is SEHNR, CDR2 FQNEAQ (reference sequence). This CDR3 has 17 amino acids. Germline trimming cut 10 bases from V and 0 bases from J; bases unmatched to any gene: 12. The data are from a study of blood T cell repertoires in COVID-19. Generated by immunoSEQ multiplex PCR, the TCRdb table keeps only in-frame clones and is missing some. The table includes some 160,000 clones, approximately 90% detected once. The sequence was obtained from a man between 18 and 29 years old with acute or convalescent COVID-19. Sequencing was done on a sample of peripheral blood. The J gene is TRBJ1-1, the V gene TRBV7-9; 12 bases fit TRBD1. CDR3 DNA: TGTGCCACGAGTAAGGGGACAGGGGGCCACATGAACACTGAAGCTTTCTTT. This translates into CATSKGTGGHMNTEAFF.